This T cell receptor beta chain was captured in a study of blood T cell repertoires in COVID-19. Overall study: Some COVID-19 samples were acute and others convalescent; all came from the United States, Italy and Spain.

Germline CDR1 is MGHDK and CDR2 is SYGVNS. V was pared by 2 bases and J by 6 bases, with 14 bases between. The CDR3 totals 15 residues. This clone is a singleton in its sample. Seattle cases were enrolled at active infection and followed longitudinally. The data were produced by immunoSEQ multiplex PCR, yet TCRdb's version contains in-frame clones alone and is incomplete. There are about 150,000 clones in the sample; 75% to 85% occur only once, and over 10% lies in the top ten. The receptor was isolated from a woman aged 60-75 years with COVID-19, enrolled during active disease. Source material: peripheral blood. This chain connects TRBV25-1 to TRBJ2-1; TRBD2 is a possible D gene (6 bases). The CDR3 DNA reads as TGTGCCAGCAGTGAACTTACGGGAGTCGTCAATGAGCAGTTCTTC. It translates to CASSELTGVVNEQFF.